Included here is one TCR beta chain sequence, with context. Its antigen is unidentified. This specimen comes from a study of blood T cells in healthy people across ages. Broader study findings: A roughly linear fall in TCR beta diversity per million T cells was seen with increasing age. Comparison with aged donors showed that long-lived donors had more naive CD4+ cells and higher diversity.

The germline V gene has CDR1 ENHRY and CDR2 SYGVKD. This CDR3 has 14 amino acids. Trimming took off 6 bases at V and 4 bases at J, with 12 bases between the two ends. Each donor supplied around 10 milliliters of peripheral blood. PCR was performed a second time for roughly 7 to 11 cycles using a sample-barcoded 5' primer and a J-beta primer mix. TCRdb itself ran the 5' RACE reads through MiXCR, one entry per CDR3 protein. The table has hundreds of thousands of distinct CDR3 sequences, over 20% seen once. The rearrangement links TRBV10-3 to TRBJ2-2; either TRBD1 or TRBD2 may fit D (6 bases each). Sequenced material: blood. The receptor comes from a man aged 65-85 years in good health. CDR3 in amino acids: CAIRQGGSTGELFF. CDR3 DNA sequence: TGTGCCATCAGACAAGGGGGGAGCACCGGGGAGCTGTTTTTT.